The 31 T cell receptor beta chains below all came from one sample that was sequenced in a study of cytomegalovirus exposure and HLA in healthy donors. The PCR contained 60 Vbeta and 13 Jbeta primers. Measured with immunoSEQ multiplex PCR; TCRdb has only the in-frame clones, and not every one. The sample has 170,000 or so clones, 65% to 80% seen once. The sample taken for sequencing was PBMCs. These receptors originate from a woman in her 50s in good health and CMV-seropositive.

The chain links TRBV6-5 to TRBJ2-1; no reliable D call. Trimming pared 0 bases from V and 15 bases from J, leaving 9 bases between. CDR1 and CDR2 (germline): MNHEY, SVGAGI. This CDR3 is 11 amino acids long. DNA of the CDR3: TGTGCCAGCAGTTACTCGTCGCGGTGGTTCTTC. This sequence encodes CASSYSSRWFF.

The rearrangement links TRBV2 to TRBJ2-1, with a weak D call TRBD1 (6 bases). The CDR3 runs to 15 residues. Germline CDR1 SNHLY, CDR2 FYNNEI. The V gene lost 2 bases and the J gene lost 8 bases, with 16 bases spanning the gap. The CDR3, as DNA: TGTGCCAGCAGTGAATTCGGGATCAGGGGCGATGAGCAGTTCTTC. This gives the protein CASSEFGIRGDEQFF. Full variable domain (remainder filled in from reference TRBV2 and TRBJ2-1): EPEVTQTPSHQVTQMGQEVILRCVPISNHLYFYWYRQILGQKVEFLVSFYNNEISEKSEIFDDQFSVERPDGSNFTLKIRSTKLEDSAMYFCASSEFGIRGDEQFFGPGTRLTVL.

The chain employs TRBV11-3 and TRBJ2-1; 7 bases line up with TRBD1. The J segment lost 8 bases and the V segment lost 4 bases, leaving 5 bases of the junction unmatched. CDR3 length: 13 amino acids. Germline CDR1 reads SGHNT; CDR2 reads YENEEA. CDR3 sequence: CASSSGGSYEQFF. For the CDR3, the DNA is TGTGCCAGCAGCTCAGGGGGAAGTTATGAGCAGTTCTTC.

J is TRBJ1-2 and V is TRBV10-3; D not resolved. Deletions cut 8 bases from V and 0 bases from J, with 13 bases between. The length of the CDR3 is 14 residues. Germline V gene lookup returns CDR1 ENHRY and CDR2 SYGVKD. The CDR3 protein is CAILREDANYGYTF. CDR3 DNA: TGTGCCATCCTCCGGGAGGACGCTAACTATGGCTACACCTTC.

This clone was seen more than once but under ten times. This chain connects TRBV5-6 to TRBJ1-1; D remains ambiguous. The CDR3 has 13 amino acids. Germline V CDR1 and CDR2: SGHDT, YYEEEE. V was pared by 7 bases and J by 3 bases, with 13 bases between. The CDR3, as DNA: TGTGCCAGCTACGGCAGGCCAGACACTGAAGCTTTCTTT. It encodes CASYGRPDTEAFF.

The V call is TRBV5-1, the J call TRBJ2-3, with TRBD2 matching over 12 bases. The germline gives CDR1 SGHRS, CDR2 YFSETQ. The V gene end was trimmed by 4 bases and the J gene end by 5 bases; junction bases not matched to a gene: 11. The CDR3 loop spans 17 amino acids. The CDR3 DNA reads TGCGCCAGCAGCCTACTTGCTAGCGGGGGGGCTGGAGATACGCAGTATTTT. Protein product: CASSLLASGGAGDTQYF.

This clone turned up a few times. The chain carries TRBV10-3 and TRBJ2-2; D is possibly TRBD2 (5 bases). CDR1 and CDR2 (germline): ENHRY, SYGVKD. This CDR3 has 14 amino acids. The germline V and J ends were trimmed by 4 bases and 3 bases, with 9 bases remaining between them. CDR3 coding DNA: TGTGCCATCAGTGCTTACGGGGACACCGGGGAGCTGTTTTTT. Residues: CAISAYGDTGELFF.

This chain joins TRBV7-2 and TRBJ2-7; D is unclear. V was cut by 3 bases and J by 4 bases, with 7 bases left in between. Germline CDR1 and CDR2: SGHTA and FQGNSA. The CDR3 runs to 12 residues. The CDR3 DNA reads as TGTGCCAGCAGCTTCGACGGGTACGAGCAGTACTTC. This sequence encodes CASSFDGYEQYF.

The rearrangement links TRBV28 to TRBJ1-4; D ambiguous. V was trimmed by 5 bases and J by 0 bases, leaving 10 bases between them. CDR3 length equals 15 residues. The germline V gene has CDR1 MDHEN and CDR2 SYDVKM. The CDR3 nucleotides read TGTGCCAGCAGTACAAGACAAGCAACTAATGAAAAACTGTTTTTT. Translating it yields CASSTRQATNEKLFF. The full variable domain, its missing parts supplied by reference TRBV28 and TRBJ1-4, is DVKVTQSSRYLVKRTGEKVFLECVQDMDHENMFWYRQDPGLGLRLIYFSYDVKMKEKGDIPEGYSVSREKKERFSLILESASTNQTSMYLCASSTRQATNEKLFFGSGTQLSVL.

The chain links TRBV10-2 to TRBJ2-5; 10 nucleotides align to TRBD1. The V gene end was trimmed by 6 bases and the J gene end by 7 bases; junction bases not matched to a gene: 5. CDR1 and CDR2 (germline): WSHSY, SAAADI. The CDR3 spans 13 residues. This chain's CDR3 is CASRGTGAVTQYF. DNA for the CDR3: TGCGCCAGCAGAGGGACAGGGGCGGTGACCCAGTACTTC.

The rearrangement joins TRBV5-6 to TRBJ2-7, with D tentatively TRBD2 (5 bases). This CDR3 is built from 13 residues. Germline V gene sequence: CDR1 SGHDT, CDR2 YYEEEE. V dropped 0 bases and J dropped 5 bases, with 9 bases sitting between them. CDR3 in amino acids: CASSLASLDEQYF. In DNA, the CDR3 is TGTGCCAGCAGCTTGGCTAGCCTGGACGAGCAGTACTTC.

CDR3: CAISASGSQGPRWSNQPQHF. CDR3 in DNA: TGTGCCATCAGTGCCTCCGGGTCACAGGGACCCCGTTGGAGCAATCAGCCCCAGCATTTT. J is TRBJ1-5 and V is TRBV10-3, with D possibly being TRBD1 (6 bases). This CDR3 is built from 20 residues. V was shortened by 4 bases and J by 1 base, with 26 bases between the two germline ends. The germline V gene has CDR1 ENHRY and CDR2 SYGVKD.

This chain connects TRBV19 to TRBJ1-2, with unresolved D. The CDR3 consists of 13 residues. Germline CDR1 LNHDA, CDR2 SQIVND (reference sequence). V lost 0 bases to trimming and J lost 8 bases, with 10 bases between them. For the CDR3, the DNA is TGTGCCAGTAGTATAGAAGGGAGTAGGGGCTACACCTTC. Its translation: CASSIEGSRGYTF.

The V gene is TRBV6-6, the J gene TRBJ2-5, with 7 bases aligning to TRBD2. The J call may be faulty, since TRBJ2-7 better matches the DNA end. CDR1 and CDR2 from the germline V gene are MNHNY and SVGAGI (reference sequence). The CDR3 contains 15 residues. The chain's CDR3 is CASSRPAGSSYEQYF. CDR3 bases: TGTGCCAGCAGCCGCCCAGCGGGGAGCTCCTACGAGCAGTACTTC.

Written as DNA, the CDR3 is TGTGCCTGGACCGTTGGTGTGAGTGGGGCCAACGTCCTGACTTTC. It translates to CAWTVGVSGANVLTF. V and J are TRBV30 and TRBJ2-6; D call uncertain. Per the germline V gene, CDR1 is GTSNPN and CDR2 is SVGIG (reference sequence). The V and J ends lost 4 bases and 3 bases respectively, with 13 bases between them. CDR3 length equals 15 residues.

The chain joins TRBV4-3 to TRBJ2-1, with 10 nucleotides matching TRBD2. V shed 0 bases, J shed 5 bases, and the junction held 10 bases outside the gene matches. This CDR3 comprises 18 residues. The germline gives CDR1 LGHNA, CDR2 YSLEER. The CDR3 loop reads CASSQEGLAGVIHNEQFF. For the CDR3, the DNA is TGCGCCAGCAGCCAAGAAGGGCTAGCGGGAGTTATACACAATGAGCAGTTCTTC.

This chain uses TRBV5-1 with TRBJ1-1, with D tentatively TRBD1 (6 bases). Looked up from germline, CDR1 is SGHRS and CDR2 is YFSETQ. V gave up 6 bases and J gave up 0 bases, with 12 bases separating them. This CDR3 comprises 14 residues. This CDR3 reads CASKGGQMNTEAFF. The CDR3 bases are TGCGCCAGCAAGGGGGGGCAGATGAACACTGAAGCTTTCTTT.

This sequence joins TRBV7-9 and TRBJ1-1; D uncertain. The germline V gene encodes CDR1 SEHNR and CDR2 FQNEAQ (reference sequence). This CDR3 is 16 amino acids long. V gave up 3 bases and J gave up 1 base, with 15 bases separating them. As DNA, the CDR3 is TGTGCCAGCAGCTTGGGAGATGGGAACTGGAACACTGAAGCTTTCTTT. Translated: CASSLGDGNWNTEAFF.

There are a few counts of this clone. Here the CDR3 DNA reads TGCAGCACTTGGGACAGCAAATTCTACAATGAGCAGTTCTTC. It yields the protein CSTWDSKFYNEQFF. The rearrangement joins TRBV29-1 to TRBJ2-1; 7 nucleotides match TRBD1. Germline assignment: CDR1 SQVTM and CDR2 ANQGSEA. J gave up 3 bases and V 8 bases, and 10 bases lay outside the gene matches. This CDR3 contains 14 residues.

The rearrangement joins TRBV28 to TRBJ1-1; 10 bases are shared with TRBD1. The length of the CDR3 is 15 residues. Germline V gene sequence: CDR1 MDHEN, CDR2 SYDVKM. J lost 3 bases, V lost 5 bases, and 6 bases had no gene match. The CDR3 nucleotides read TGTGCCAGCAGTCAATGGACAGGGGGGGACACTGAAGCTTTCTTT. Translating it yields CASSQWTGGDTEAFF.

The chain couples TRBV9 to TRBJ2-3, with D unclear. Trimming cost V 0 bases and J 2 bases, with 10 bases left between them. Germline-derived CDR1 and CDR2 are SGDLS and YYNGEE. The CDR3 extends over 15 amino acids. In DNA, the CDR3 is TGTGCCAGCAGCGTAGGTTCCATAGCCACAGATACGCAGTATTTT. Amino acids: CASSVGSIATDTQYF.

This clone was observed once. J is TRBJ2-5 and V is TRBV11-2, with 7 bases aligning to TRBD1. The end of the DNA is better explained by TRBJ2-7, so the J call may be wrong. The CDR3 is 14 residues long. The germline V gene has CDR1 SGHAT and CDR2 FQNNGV. CDR3 nucleotide sequence: TGTGCCAGCAGCTTAAGTGGGACAGCCTACGAGCAGTACTTC. Encoded protein: CASSLSGTAYEQYF.

The chain couples TRBV11-3 to TRBJ2-1; 14 bases align to TRBD2. J gave up 4 bases and V 5 bases, and 1 base lay outside the gene matches. The CDR3 consists of 15 residues. CDR1 SGHNT and CDR2 YENEEA come from the germline V gene. The CDR3 bases are TGTGCCAGCAGCCGACTAGCGGGGGGGTACAATGAGCAGTTCTTC. It is translated as CASSRLAGGYNEQFF.

This chain links TRBV6-5 with TRBJ1-3; 7 positions match TRBD1. V was pared by 8 bases and J by 4 bases, with 5 bases of the junction left unmatched. The CDR3 sequence is 13 residues long. Germline loops: CDR1 MNHEY, CDR2 SVGAGI. The CDR3, as DNA: TGTGCCAGCTGGACAGGAGGGGGAAACACCATATATTTT. This sequence encodes CASWTGGGNTIYF.

The rearrangement uses TRBV18 and TRBJ2-7, with D perhaps matching TRBD1 (6 bases). Germline CDR1 and CDR2: KGHSH and LQKENI. The CDR3 runs 14 residues. The V gene lost 6 bases and the J gene lost 4 bases, with 16 bases spanning the gap. The CDR3 here is CASSSTGEIYEQYF. The CDR3 DNA reads TGTGCCAGCTCTTCGACAGGAGAGATTTACGAGCAGTACTTC. Full variable domain (remainder filled in from reference TRBV18 and TRBJ2-7): NAGVMQNPRHLVRRRGQEARLRCSPMKGHSHVYWYRQLPEEGLKFMVYLQKENIIDESGMPKERFSAEFPKEGPSILRIQQVVRGDSAAYFCASSSTGEIYEQYFGPGTRLTVT.

The chain couples TRBV10-3 to TRBJ2-3, with D maybe TRBD2 (6 bases). The CDR3 totals 16 residues. The germline V gene encodes CDR1 ENHRY and CDR2 SYGVKD. The ends were cut back, 0 bases at V and 8 bases at J, with 18 bases in the middle. CDR3 region: CAISESTQTTGVTQYF. In DNA, the CDR3 is TGTGCCATCAGTGAGTCGACACAGACCACGGGGGTTACGCAGTATTTT.

V usage is TRBV10-3 and J usage is TRBJ2-7, with 9 bases identical to TRBD1. J lost 0 bases, V lost 4 bases, and 4 bases had no gene match. The CDR3 contains 15 residues. Germline CDR1 and CDR2: ENHRY and SYGVKD. The CDR3 DNA reads TGTGCCATCAGTGGAGGGGACAGGGCCTCCTACGAGCAGTACTTC. Encoded protein: CAISGGDRASYEQYF.

This clone has just one count. Compared with germline, one end of the junction differs, possibly owing to a read error. The V and J genes are TRBV7-7 and TRBJ2-3, with TRBD2 matching over 7 bases. The CDR3 is 15 residues long. Germline CDR1 reads SSHAT; CDR2 reads FNYEAQ (reference sequence). The CDR3 DNA is TGTGCTAGCAGCCCCGACGGGGGGAGGGGAGATACGCAGTATTTT. As protein: CASSPDGGRGDTQYF.

V is TRBV6-5 and J is TRBJ1-4; D gene uncertain. Trimming took 6 bases from V and 7 from J, leaving 18 bases between them. In germline, CDR1 is MNHEY, CDR2 SVGAGI. CDR3 length: 15 residues. CDR3 in DNA: TGTGCCAGCAGCCTTAATTACCTTGAGGGTGAAAAACTGTTTTTT. This gives the protein CASSLNYLEGEKLFF.

J is TRBJ2-7 and V is TRBV6-5; D not certain. CDR1 is MNHEY and CDR2 is SVGAGI in the germline V gene. Trimming left V 11 bases short and J 3 bases short, with 14 bases between. This CDR3 has 12 amino acids. The CDR3 loop reads CAFREASYEQYF. CDR3 in DNA: TGTGCCTTCAGAGAAGCTAGCTACGAGCAGTACTTC.

The gene calls are TRBV5-1 and TRBJ2-1, with 8 bases fitting TRBD1. Germline CDR1 and CDR2: SGHRS and YFSETQ. The CDR3 consists of 15 residues. Unmatched junction bases numbered 8, after V lost 4 bases and J lost 5 bases. In DNA, the CDR3 is TGCGCCAGCAGCCCCCGGACAGGGCGGGACAATGAGCAGTTCTTC. This encodes CASSPRTGRDNEQFF.